The clone carrying this T cell receptor beta chain was recorded once. This CDR3 is built from 15 residues. Germline trimming cut 2 bases from V and 11 bases from J; bases unmatched to any gene: 14. The germline gives CDR1 SEHNR, CDR2 FQNEAQ (reference sequence). Measured with immunoSEQ multiplex PCR; TCRdb has only the in-frame clones, and not every one. The sample carries approximately 41,000 clones, 80% to 95% recorded once. This entry comes from a study of T cell changes during pregnancy in multiple sclerosis. The chain joins TRBV7-9 to TRBJ1-1, with 7 bases that match TRBD1. This TCR was recovered from a female donor with multiple sclerosis, enrolled in a pregnancy study. This specimen consisted of CD8+ T cells from peripheral blood mononuclear cells, obtained in the first trimester of pregnancy. CDR3 sequence reads: CASSLLPGTAGGAFF. The CDR3 DNA is TGTGCCAGCAGCTTACTCCCCGGGACAGCTGGGGGTGCTTTCTTT.